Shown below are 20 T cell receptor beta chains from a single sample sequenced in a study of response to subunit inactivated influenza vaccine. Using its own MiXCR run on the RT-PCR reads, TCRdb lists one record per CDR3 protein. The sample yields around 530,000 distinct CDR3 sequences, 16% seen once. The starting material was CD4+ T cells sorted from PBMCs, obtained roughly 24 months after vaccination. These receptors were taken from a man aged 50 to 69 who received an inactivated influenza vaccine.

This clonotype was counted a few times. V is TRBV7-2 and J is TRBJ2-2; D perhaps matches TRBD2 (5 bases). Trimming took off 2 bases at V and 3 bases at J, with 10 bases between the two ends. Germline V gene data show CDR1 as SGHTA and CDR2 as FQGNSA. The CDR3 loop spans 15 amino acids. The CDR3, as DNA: TGTGCCAGCAGCTTAAGGAGCGGACACACCGGGGAGCTGTTTTTT. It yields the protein CASSLRSGHTGELFF.

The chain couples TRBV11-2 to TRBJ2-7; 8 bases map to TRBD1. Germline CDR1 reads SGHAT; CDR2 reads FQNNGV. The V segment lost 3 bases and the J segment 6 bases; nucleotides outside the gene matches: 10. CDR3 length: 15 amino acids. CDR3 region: CASSFQQGASIEQYF. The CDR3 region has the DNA TGTGCCAGCAGCTTTCAGCAGGGGGCTTCGATCGAGCAGTACTTC.

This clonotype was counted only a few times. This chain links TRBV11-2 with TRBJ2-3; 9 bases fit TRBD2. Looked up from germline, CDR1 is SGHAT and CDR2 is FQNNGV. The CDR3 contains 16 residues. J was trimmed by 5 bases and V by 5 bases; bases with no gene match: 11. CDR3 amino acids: CASSQASRGGKDTQYF. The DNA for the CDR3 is TGTGCCAGCAGCCAAGCGTCGCGGGGGGGCAAAGATACGCAGTATTTT.

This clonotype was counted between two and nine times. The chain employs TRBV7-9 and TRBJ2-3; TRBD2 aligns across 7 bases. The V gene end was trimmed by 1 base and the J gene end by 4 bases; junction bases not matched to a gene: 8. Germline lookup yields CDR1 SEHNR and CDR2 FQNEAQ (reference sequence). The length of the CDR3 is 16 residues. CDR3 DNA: TGTGCCAGCAGCTTAGAGGGCCTAGCGGTAGCAGATACGCAGTATTTT. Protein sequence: CASSLEGLAVADTQYF.

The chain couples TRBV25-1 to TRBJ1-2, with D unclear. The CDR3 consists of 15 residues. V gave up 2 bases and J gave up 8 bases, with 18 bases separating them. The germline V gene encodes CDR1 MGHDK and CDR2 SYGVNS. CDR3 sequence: CASSENEAKVSGYTF. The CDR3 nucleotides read TGTGCCAGCAGTGAAAATGAGGCCAAGGTATCCGGCTACACCTTC.

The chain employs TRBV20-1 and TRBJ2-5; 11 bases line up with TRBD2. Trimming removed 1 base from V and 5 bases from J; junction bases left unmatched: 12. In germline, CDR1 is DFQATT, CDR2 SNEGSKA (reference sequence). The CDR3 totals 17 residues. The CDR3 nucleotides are TGCAGTGCTAGAGGGCCCTTTAGCGGGGGGGCCAGTGAGACCCAGTACTTC. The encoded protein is CSARGPFSGGASETQYF.

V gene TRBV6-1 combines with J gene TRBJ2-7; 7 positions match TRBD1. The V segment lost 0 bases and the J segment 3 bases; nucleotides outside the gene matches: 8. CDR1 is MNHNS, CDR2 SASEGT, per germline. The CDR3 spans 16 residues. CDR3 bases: TGTGCCAGCAGTGAAGCCGGGACAGCACTTTACTACGAGCAGTACTTC. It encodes CASSEAGTALYYEQYF.

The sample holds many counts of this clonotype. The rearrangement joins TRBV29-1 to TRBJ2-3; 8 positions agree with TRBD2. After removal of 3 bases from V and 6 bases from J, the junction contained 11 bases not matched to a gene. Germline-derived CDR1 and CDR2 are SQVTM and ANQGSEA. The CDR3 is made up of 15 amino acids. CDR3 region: CSVESGREVEDTQYF. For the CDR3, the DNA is TGCAGCGTTGAGTCGGGGCGGGAGGTCGAGGATACGCAGTATTTT.

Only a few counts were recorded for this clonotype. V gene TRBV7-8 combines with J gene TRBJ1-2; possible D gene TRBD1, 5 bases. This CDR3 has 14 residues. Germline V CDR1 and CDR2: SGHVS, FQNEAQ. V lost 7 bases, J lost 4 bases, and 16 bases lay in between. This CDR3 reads CASTPQRRAYGYTF. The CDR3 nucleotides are TGTGCCAGCACCCCCCAGCGCAGGGCCTATGGCTACACCTTC.

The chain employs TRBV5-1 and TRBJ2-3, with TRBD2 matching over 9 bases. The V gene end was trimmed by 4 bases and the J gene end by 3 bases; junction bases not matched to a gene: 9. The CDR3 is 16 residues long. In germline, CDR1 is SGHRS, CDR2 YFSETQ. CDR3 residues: CASSPRGTSPTDTQYF. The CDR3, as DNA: TGCGCCAGCAGCCCGCGGGGGACTAGCCCTACAGATACGCAGTATTTT. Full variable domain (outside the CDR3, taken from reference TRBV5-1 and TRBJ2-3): KAGVTQTPRYLIKTRGQQVTLSCSPISGHRSVSWYQQTPGQGLQFLFEYFSETQRNKGNFPGRFSGRQFSNSRSEMNVSTLELGDSALYLCASSPRGTSPTDTQYFGPGTRLTVL.

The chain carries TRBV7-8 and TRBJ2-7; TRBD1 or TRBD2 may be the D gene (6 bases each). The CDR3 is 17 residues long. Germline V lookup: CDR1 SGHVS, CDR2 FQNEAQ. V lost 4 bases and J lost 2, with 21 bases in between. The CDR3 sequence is CASSSPRGGYAPYEQYF. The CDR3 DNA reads TGTGCCAGCAGCTCCCCACGAGGGGGGTATGCCCCCTACGAGCAGTACTTC.

CDR3 sequence reads: CSARWGGGYEQYF. In DNA form, the CDR3 reads TGCAGTGCTAGATGGGGCGGGGGATACGAGCAGTACTTC. V is TRBV20-1 and J is TRBJ2-7; 7 bases are a match to TRBD2. Trimming removed 2 bases from V and 4 bases from J; junction bases left unmatched: 5. The CDR3 covers 13 residues. The germline V gene encodes CDR1 DFQATT and CDR2 SNEGSKA (reference sequence).

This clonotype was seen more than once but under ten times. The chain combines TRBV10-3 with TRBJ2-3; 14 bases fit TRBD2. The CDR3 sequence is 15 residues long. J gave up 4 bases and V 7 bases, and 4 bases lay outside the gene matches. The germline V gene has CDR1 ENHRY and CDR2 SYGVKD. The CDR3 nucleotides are TGTGCCATCACCATGACTAGCGGGGGGGCAGATACGCAGTATTTT. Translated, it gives CAITMTSGGADTQYF.

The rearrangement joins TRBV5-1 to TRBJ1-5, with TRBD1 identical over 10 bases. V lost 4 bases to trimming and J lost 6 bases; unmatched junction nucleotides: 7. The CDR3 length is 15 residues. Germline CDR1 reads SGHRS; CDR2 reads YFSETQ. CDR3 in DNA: TGCGCCAGCAGCGTTTCCGGGGACAGGGGTCAGCCCCAGCATTTT. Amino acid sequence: CASSVSGDRGQPQHF.

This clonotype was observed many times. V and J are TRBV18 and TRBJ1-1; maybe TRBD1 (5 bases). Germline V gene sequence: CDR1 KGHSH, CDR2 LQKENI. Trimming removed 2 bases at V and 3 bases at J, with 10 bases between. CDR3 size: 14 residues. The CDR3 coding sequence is TGTGCCAGCTCACCAGCACGGGGGGACACTGAAGCTTTCTTT. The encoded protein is CASSPARGDTEAFF. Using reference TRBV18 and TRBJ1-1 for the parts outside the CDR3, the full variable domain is NAGVMQNPRHLVRRRGQEARLRCSPMKGHSHVYWYRQLPEEGLKFMVYLQKENIIDESGMPKERFSAEFPKEGPSILRIQQVVRGDSAAYFCASSPARGDTEAFFGQGTRLTVV.

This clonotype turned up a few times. In DNA form, the CDR3 reads TGTGCCAGCTCACCCATGGACAGGGCGAGTGCCGAGCAGTACTTC. Translated, it gives CASSPMDRASAEQYF. This chain links TRBV18 with TRBJ2-7, with TRBD1 matching 8 bases. Germline V gene sequence: CDR1 KGHSH, CDR2 LQKENI. Trimming cost V 3 bases and J 6 bases; bases outside gene matches: 10. This CDR3 is 15 amino acids long.

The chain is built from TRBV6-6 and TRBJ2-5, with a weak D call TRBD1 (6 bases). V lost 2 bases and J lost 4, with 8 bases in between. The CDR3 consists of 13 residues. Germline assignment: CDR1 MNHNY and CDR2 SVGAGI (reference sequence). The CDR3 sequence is CASSYTTGETQYF. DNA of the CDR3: TGTGCCAGCAGTTACACGACAGGAGAGACCCAGTACTTC.

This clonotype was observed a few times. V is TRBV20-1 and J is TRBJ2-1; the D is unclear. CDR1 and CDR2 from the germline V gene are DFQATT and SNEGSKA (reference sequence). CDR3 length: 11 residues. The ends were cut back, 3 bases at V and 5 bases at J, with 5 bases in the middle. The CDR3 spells CSARADNEQFF. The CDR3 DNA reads TGCAGTGCTAGGGCCGACAATGAGCAGTTCTTC.

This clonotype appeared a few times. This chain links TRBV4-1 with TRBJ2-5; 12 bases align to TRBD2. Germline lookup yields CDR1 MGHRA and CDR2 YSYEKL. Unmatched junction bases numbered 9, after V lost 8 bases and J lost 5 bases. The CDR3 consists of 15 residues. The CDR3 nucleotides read TGCGCCAGCCCGAGGACTAGCGGGGATAGGGAGACCCAGTACTTC. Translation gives CASPRTSGDRETQYF.

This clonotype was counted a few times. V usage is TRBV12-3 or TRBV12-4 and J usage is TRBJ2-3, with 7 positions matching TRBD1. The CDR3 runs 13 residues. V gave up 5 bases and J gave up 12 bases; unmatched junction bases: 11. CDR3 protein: CASSPNRQGRQYF. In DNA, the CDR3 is TGTGCCAGCAGTCCTAACAGACAGGGCCGCCAGTATTTT.